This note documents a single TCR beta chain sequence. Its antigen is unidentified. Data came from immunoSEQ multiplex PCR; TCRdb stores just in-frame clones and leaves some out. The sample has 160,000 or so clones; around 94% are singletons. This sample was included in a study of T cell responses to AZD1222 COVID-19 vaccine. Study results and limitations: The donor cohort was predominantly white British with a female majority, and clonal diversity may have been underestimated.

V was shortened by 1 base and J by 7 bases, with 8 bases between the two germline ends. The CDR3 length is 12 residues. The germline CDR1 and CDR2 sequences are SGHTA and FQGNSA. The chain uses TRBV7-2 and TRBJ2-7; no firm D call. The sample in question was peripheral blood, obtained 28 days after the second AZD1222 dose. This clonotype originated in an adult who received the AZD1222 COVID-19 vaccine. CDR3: CASSLGPWEQYF. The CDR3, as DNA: TGTGCCAGCAGCTTAGGCCCCTGGGAGCAGTACTTC.